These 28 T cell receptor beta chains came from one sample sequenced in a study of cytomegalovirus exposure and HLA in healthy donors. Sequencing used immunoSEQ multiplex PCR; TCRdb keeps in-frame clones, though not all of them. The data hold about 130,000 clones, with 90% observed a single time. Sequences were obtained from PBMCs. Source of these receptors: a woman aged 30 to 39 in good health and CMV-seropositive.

This CDR3 is CASSPGQGSGEQYF. The CDR3, as DNA: TGTGCCAGCAGCCCGGGACAGGGGTCTGGGGAGCAGTACTTC. The V and J genes are TRBV5-6 and TRBJ2-7; 10 bases line up with TRBD1. V shed 4 bases and J 7 bases; nucleotides not matched to a gene: 8. Germline loops: CDR1 SGHDT, CDR2 YYEEEE. The CDR3 spans 14 residues.

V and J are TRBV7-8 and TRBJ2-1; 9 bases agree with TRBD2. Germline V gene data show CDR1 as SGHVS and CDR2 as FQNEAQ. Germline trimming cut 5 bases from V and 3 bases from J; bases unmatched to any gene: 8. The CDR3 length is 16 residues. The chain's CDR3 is CASSPPPSGVYNEQFF. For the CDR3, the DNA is TGTGCCAGCAGCCCACCCCCTAGCGGGGTCTACAATGAGCAGTTCTTC.

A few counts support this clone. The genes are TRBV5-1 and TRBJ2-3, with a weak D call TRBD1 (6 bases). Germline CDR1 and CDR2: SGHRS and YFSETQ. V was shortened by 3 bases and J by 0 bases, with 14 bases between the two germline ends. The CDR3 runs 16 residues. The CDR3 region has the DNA TGCGCCAGCAGCTCAATGAACAGGGATAGCACAGATACGCAGTATTTT. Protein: CASSSMNRDSTDTQYF.

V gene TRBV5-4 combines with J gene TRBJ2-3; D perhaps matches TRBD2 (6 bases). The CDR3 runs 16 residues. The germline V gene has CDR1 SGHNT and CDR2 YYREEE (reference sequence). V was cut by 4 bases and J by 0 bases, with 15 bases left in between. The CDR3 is CASSIRLVQSTDTQYF. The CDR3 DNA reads TGTGCCAGCAGCATTAGACTAGTCCAAAGCACAGATACGCAGTATTTT.

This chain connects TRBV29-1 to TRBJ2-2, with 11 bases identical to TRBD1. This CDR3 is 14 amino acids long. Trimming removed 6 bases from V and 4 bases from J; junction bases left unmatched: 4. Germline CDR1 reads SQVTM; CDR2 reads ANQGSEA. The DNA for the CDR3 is TGCAGCGTGGACAGGGGGCAGGGCACCGGGGAGCTGTTTTTT. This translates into CSVDRGQGTGELFF.

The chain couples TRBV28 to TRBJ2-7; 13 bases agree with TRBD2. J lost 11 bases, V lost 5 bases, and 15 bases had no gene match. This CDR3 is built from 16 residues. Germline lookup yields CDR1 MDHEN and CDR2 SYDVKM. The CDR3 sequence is CASSTPGLAGPTSKYF. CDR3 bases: TGTGCCAGCAGTACTCCGGGACTAGCGGGACCTACGAGCAAGTACTTC.

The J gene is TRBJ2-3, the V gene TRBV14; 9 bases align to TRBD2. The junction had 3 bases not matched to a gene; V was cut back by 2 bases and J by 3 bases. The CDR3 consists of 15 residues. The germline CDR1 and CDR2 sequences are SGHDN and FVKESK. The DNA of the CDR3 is TGTGCCAGCAGCCAAATAAGCGGGGGGACAGATACGCAGTATTTT. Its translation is CASSQISGGTDTQYF.

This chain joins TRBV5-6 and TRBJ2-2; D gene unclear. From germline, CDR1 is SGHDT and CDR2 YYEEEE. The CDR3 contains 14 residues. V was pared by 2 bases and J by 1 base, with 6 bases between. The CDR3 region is CASSLRGNTGELFF. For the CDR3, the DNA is TGTGCCAGCAGCTTACGAGGGAACACCGGGGAGCTGTTTTTT.

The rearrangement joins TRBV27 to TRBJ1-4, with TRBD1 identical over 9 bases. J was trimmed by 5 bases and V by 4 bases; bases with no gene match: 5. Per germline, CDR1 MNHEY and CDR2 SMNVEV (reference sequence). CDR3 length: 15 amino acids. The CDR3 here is CASSSPDRGNEKLFF. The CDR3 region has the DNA TGTGCCAGCAGTTCCCCGGACAGGGGCAATGAAAAACTGTTTTTT.

The CDR3 DNA follows: TGTGCCAGCAGTCGGGGGACTTACAATGAGCAGTTCTTC. Encoded protein: CASSRGTYNEQFF. V is TRBV9 and J is TRBJ2-1, with D perhaps matching TRBD2 (6 bases). The CDR3 sequence is 13 residues long. The ends were cut back, 5 bases at V and 4 bases at J, with 10 bases in the middle. Germline V CDR1 and CDR2: SGDLS, YYNGEE.

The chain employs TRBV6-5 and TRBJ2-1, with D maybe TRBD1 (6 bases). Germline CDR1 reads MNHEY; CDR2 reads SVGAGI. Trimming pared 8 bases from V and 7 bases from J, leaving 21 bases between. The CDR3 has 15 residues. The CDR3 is CASGPGATFKNEQFF. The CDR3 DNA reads TGTGCCAGCGGGCCAGGGGCCACATTTAAAAATGAGCAGTTCTTC.

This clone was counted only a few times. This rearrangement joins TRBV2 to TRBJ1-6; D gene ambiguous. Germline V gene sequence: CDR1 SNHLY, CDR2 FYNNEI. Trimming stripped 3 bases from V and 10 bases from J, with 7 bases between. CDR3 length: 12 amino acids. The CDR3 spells CASSERGSPLHF. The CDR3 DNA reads TGTGCCAGCAGTGAGCGAGGGTCACCCCTCCACTTT.

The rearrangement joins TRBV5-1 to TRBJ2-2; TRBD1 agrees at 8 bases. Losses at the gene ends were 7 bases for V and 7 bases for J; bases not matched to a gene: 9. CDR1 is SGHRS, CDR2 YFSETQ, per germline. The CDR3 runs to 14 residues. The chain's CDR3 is CASAVDRGGGELFF. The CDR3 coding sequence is TGCGCCAGCGCGGTTGACAGGGGCGGCGGGGAGCTGTTTTTT.

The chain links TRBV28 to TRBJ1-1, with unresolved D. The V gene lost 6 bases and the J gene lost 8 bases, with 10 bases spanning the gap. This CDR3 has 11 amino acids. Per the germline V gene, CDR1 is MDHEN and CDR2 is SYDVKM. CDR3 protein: CASSPAGEAFF. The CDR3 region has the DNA TGTGCCAGCAGCCCTGCCGGGGAAGCTTTCTTT.

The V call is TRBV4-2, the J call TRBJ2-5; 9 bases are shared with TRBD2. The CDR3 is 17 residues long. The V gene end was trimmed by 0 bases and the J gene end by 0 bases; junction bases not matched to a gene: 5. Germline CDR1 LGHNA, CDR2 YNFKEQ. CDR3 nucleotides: TGTGCCAGCAGCCAAGAAGTTAGCGGGGGCCACCAAGAGACCCAGTACTTC. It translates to CASSQEVSGGHQETQYF.

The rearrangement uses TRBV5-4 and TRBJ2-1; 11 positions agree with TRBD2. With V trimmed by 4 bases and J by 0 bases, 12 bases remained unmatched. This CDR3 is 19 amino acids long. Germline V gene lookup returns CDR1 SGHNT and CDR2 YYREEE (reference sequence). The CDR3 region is CASSHPSGGPTSSYNEQFF. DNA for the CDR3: TGTGCCAGCAGCCATCCTAGCGGGGGGCCAACGAGCTCCTACAATGAGCAGTTCTTC. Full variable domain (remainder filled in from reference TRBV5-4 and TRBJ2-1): ETGVTQSPTHLIKTRGQQVTLRCSSQSGHNTVSWYQQALGQGPQFIFQYYREEENGRGNFPPRFSGLQFPNYSSELNVNALELDDSALYLCASSHPSGGPTSSYNEQFFGPGTRLTVL.

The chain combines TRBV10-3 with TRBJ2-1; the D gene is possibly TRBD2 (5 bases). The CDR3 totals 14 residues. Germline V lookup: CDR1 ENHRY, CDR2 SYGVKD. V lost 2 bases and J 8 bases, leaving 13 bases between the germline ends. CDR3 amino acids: CAISERGLDHEQFF. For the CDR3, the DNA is TGTGCCATCAGTGAGCGCGGGTTAGACCATGAGCAGTTCTTC.

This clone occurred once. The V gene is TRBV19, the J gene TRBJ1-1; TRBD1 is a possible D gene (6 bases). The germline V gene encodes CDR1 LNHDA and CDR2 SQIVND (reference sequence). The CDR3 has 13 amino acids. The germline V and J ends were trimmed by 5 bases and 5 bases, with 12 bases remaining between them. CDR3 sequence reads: CASSQGGGTEAFF. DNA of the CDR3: TGTGCCAGTAGTCAGGGAGGGGGGACTGAAGCTTTCTTT.

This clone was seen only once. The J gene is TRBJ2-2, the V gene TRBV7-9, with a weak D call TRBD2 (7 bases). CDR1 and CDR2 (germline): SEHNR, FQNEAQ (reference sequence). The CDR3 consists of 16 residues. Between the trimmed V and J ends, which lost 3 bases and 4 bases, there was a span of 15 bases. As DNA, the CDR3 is TGTGCCAGCAGCTTCCTACAGGGAGGGAGCACCGGGGAGCTGTTTTTT. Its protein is CASSFLQGGSTGELFF.

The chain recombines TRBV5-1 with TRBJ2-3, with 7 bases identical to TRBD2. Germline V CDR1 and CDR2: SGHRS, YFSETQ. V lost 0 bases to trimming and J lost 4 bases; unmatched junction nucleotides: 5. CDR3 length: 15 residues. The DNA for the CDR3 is TGCGCCAGCAGCTTGGCGGGGGGAGGAGCAGATACGCAGTATTTT. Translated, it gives CASSLAGGGADTQYF.

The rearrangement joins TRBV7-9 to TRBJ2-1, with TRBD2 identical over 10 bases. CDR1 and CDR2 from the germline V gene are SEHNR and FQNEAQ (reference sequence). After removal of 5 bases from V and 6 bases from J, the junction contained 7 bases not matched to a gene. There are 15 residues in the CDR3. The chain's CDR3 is CASSPPSGRGNEQFF. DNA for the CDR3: TGTGCCAGCAGCCCTCCTAGCGGGAGAGGCAATGAGCAGTTCTTC.

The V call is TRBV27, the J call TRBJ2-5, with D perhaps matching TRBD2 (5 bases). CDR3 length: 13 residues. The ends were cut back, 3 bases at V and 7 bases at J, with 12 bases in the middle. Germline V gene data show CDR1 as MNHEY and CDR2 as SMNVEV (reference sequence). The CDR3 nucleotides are TGTGCCAGCAGTTTCCGAGGGCGTGGGACCCAGTACTTC. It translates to CASSFRGRGTQYF.

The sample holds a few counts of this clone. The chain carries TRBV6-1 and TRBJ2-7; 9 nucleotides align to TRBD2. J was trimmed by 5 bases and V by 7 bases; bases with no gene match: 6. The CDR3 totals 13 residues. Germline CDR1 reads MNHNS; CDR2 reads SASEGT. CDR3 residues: CASTPAGGDEQYF. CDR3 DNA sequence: TGTGCCAGCACCCCTGCGGGAGGGGACGAGCAGTACTTC.

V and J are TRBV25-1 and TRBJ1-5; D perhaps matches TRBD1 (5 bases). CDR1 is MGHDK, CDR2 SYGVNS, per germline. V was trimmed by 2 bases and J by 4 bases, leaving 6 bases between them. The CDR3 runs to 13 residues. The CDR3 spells CASSERGNQPQHF. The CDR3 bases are TGTGCCAGCAGTGAAAGGGGTAATCAGCCCCAGCATTTT.

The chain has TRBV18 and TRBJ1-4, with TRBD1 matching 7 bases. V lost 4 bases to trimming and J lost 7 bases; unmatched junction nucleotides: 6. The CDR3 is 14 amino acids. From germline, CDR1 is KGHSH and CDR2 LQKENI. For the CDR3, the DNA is TGTGCCAGCTCACTCAGACAGGGTACTGAAAAACTGTTTTTT. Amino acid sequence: CASSLRQGTEKLFF.

This CDR3 reads CASSEALAGAYEQYF. The DNA for the CDR3 is TGTGCCAGCAGTGAAGCGCTAGCGGGCGCCTACGAGCAGTACTTC. The rearrangement links TRBV6-1 to TRBJ2-7; 8 bases map to TRBD2. Trimming cost V 0 bases and J 2 bases; bases outside gene matches: 3. Germline CDR1 MNHNS, CDR2 SASEGT. The CDR3 is 15 residues long.

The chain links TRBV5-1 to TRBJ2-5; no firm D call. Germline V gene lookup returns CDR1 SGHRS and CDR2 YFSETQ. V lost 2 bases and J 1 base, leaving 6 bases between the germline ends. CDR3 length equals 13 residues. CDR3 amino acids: CASSFWPQETQYF. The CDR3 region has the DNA TGCGCCAGCAGCTTCTGGCCCCAAGAGACCCAGTACTTC.

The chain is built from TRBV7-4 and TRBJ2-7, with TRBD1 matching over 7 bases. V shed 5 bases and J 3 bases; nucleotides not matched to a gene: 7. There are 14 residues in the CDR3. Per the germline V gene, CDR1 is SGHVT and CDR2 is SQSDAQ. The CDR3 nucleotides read TGTGCCAGCAGCATAGGGACAGCAAGCTACGAGCAGTACTTC. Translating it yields CASSIGTASYEQYF.